This TCR beta chain comes out of a study of T cell changes during pregnancy in multiple sclerosis (dated by TCRdb to between 2019 and 2020). For context, the study as a whole: The study examined how the T cell repertoire changed over the course of pregnancy in women with multiple sclerosis.

Receptor amplification or capture employed the immunoSEQ multiplex PCR assay. TCRdb provides this immuneACCESS table in a form limited to in-frame rearrangements. Some clones are lacking; in checked studies, under half of them reflect an unresolved V gene, and why the rest are absent is not known. This sample is represented by around 58,000 clones; 90% to 95% of them were singletons. The top ten clonotypes cover around 0.85% of the sample. Based on the germline V gene (reference sequence), the CDR1 and CDR2 sequences are SGHAT and FQDESV. Inclusive of the bounding cysteine and phenylalanine, the CDR3 is 15 residues long. Just CDR3 DNA is preserved here, 45 bases in frame from base 1. Clipping removes 5 bases from V and 4 bases from J, with 10 as the unmatched junction base count. This clone came up once. There is no known antigen for this receptor. Base-call qualities are not available, and no considerably larger clone is one nucleotide away.

Recombination linked TRBV11-1 to TRBJ1-1; 7 middle bases align to TRBD1. This clonotype was obtained from a female donor with multiple sclerosis, enrolled in a pregnancy study. The sequenced sample was peripheral blood, obtained before pregnancy. Here the CDR3 is given as CASSLSRQGVTEAFF. In nucleotides, the sequence is TGTGCCAGCAGCCTCTCTCGACAGGGAGTCACTGAAGCTTTCTTT.